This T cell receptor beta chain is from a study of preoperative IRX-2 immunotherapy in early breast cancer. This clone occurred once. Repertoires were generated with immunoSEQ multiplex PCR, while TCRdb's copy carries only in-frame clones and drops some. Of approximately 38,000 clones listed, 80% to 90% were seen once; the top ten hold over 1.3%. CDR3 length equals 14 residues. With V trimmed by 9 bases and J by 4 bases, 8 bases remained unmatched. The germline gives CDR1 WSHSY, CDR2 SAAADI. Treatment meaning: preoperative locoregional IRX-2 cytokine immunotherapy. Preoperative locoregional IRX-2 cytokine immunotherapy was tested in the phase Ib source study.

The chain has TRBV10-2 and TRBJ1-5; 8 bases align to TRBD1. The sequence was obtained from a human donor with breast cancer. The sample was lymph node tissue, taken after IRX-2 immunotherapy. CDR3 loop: CASTGTGSNQPQHF. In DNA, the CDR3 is TGCGCCAGTACCGGGACAGGCTCAAATCAGCCCCAGCATTTT.